This T cell receptor beta chain stems from a study of blood T cell repertoires in COVID-19. Study background: Whether acute or convalescent, the COVID-19 samples came from the United States, Italy and Spain.

Participants came from around 25 US areas, aged roughly 18 to 89 years. Participants' own reports of clinical history determined their cohort assignment. Profiled with immunoSEQ multiplex PCR; TCRdb holds only in-frame clones, not every one. The data hold a few hundred thousand clones, with approximately 89% observed a single time. Looked up from germline, CDR1 is LGHDT and CDR2 is YNNKEL (reference sequence). The CDR3 covers 15 residues. V lost 2 bases to trimming and J lost 5 bases, with 15 bases between them. The sequencing input was PBMCs or T cells enriched from blood (not recorded which). This chain joins TRBV3-1 (or the pseudogene TRBV3-2) and TRBJ2-5, with unresolved D. This sequence was found in a woman in her 30s who had recovered from COVID-19. In nucleotides, the CDR3 is TGTGCCAGCAGCCAATTCGTGGCGGCAGCCGAGACCCAGTACTTC. Translated: CASSQFVAAAETQYF.